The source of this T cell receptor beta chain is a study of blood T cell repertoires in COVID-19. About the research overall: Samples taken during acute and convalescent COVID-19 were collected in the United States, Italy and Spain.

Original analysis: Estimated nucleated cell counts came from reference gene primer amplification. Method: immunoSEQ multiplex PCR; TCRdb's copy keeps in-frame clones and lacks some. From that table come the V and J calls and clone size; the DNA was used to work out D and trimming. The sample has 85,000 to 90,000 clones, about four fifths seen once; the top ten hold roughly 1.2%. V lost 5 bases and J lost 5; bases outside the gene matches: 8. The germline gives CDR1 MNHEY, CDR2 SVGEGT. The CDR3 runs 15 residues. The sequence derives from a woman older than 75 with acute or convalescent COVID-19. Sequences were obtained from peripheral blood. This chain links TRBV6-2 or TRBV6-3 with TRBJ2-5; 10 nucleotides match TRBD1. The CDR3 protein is CASSRRQGAGETQYF. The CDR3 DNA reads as TGTGCCAGCAGTCGCCGACAGGGGGCAGGGGAGACCCAGTACTTC.